One and the same sample provided the 15 T cell receptor beta chains below, sequenced in a study of regulatory T cells in long-lasting Graves disease (dated by TCRdb to the early 2020s). The sample's time point label, decoded: newly diagnosed GD, antithyroid drugs for less than 3 months. RNA was extracted from PBMCs in TRIzol for both TCR sequencing and RNA sequencing. Receptor libraries were prepared by multiplex PCR. Instrument on record: Illumina HiSeq 4000. To build TCR beta libraries, CDR3 regions were amplified by Arm-PCR using iRepertoire HTBI primers. Using fastp trimming at Q25 and MiXCR clonotype assembly, TCRdb reanalyzed the public sequencing data and kept in-frame beta chains. Rows matching on CDR3 protein sequence are summarized as one entry with the most common DNA and genes. The sample table lists 360,000 or so distinct CDR3 sequences, over 9.5% of them with a count of one. The top ten constitute 18% of the sample.

The data also belong to a second study, concerning T cells in Graves' hyperthyroidism and ophthalmopathy.

The starting material was peripheral blood mononuclear cells (PBMCs), obtained at new diagnosis, from a patient treated with antithyroid drugs. The origin of the receptors is a woman aged 18-29 years with Graves disease. Donor details come from another sample of the same person, matched by shared clones.

This clonotype was counted many times. This chain connects TRBV4-2 to TRBJ2-2, with D possibly being TRBD2 (6 bases). The CDR3 sequence is 17 residues long. CDR1 and CDR2 from the germline V gene are LGHNA and YNFKEQ. Trimming shortened V by 1 base and J by 1 base, and 13 bases separated the two germline ends. The DNA for the CDR3 is TGTGCCAGCAGCCAAGTGGGGGGTTGGCTGAACACCGGGGAGCTGTTTTTT. This encodes CASSQVGGWLNTGELFF.

As concerns this clonotype: Since a much larger clone is just one base distant, this may be a read error. The CDR3 DNA reads TGTGCCAGCAATCTTGGTTCCCTAAACGGGAATGAGCAGTCCTTC. Residues: CASNLGSLNGNEQSF. The chain has TRBV6-1 and TRBJ2-1; D is possibly TRBD2 (5 bases). The V gene's germline CDR1 is MNHNS and CDR2 SASEGT. The CDR3 runs 15 residues.

This clonotype was counted ten times or more. An end of the junction does not agree with germline; a read error may underlie this. The genes are TRBV2 and TRBJ2-1; TRBD1 aligns across 8 bases. CDR1 is SNHLY and CDR2 is FYNNEI in the germline V gene. The CDR3 is made up of 10 amino acids. The CDR3 nucleotides are TGTGCCAGCAGACCGGGACAGGTAAACTTC. This encodes CASRPGQVNF.

This clonotype appeared many times. The chain combines TRBV7-6 with TRBJ2-5, with 9 bases fitting TRBD1. Germline assignment: CDR1 SGHVS and CDR2 FNYEAQ. V shed 4 bases and J 5 bases; nucleotides not matched to a gene: 8. The CDR3 is 15 residues long. CDR3 amino acids: CASSSWDRAEETQYF. The CDR3 region has the DNA TGTGCCAGCAGCTCGTGGGACAGGGCGGAGGAGACCCAGTACTTC.

The chain joins TRBV27 to TRBJ2-2; D not certain. The CDR3 is made up of 15 amino acids. Germline V CDR1 and CDR2: MNHEY, SMNVEV (reference sequence). V gave up 5 bases and J gave up 1 base, with 11 bases separating them. CDR3 bases: TGTGCCAGCAGTCTTGGTCGTAAGAACACCGGGGAGCTGTTTTTT. Encoded protein: CASSLGRKNTGELFF.

Details on this clonotype: Since a far larger clone is one base different, this is likely a read error. V is TRBV20-1 and J is TRBJ2-1, with 13 bases aligning to TRBD2. After removal of 1 base from V and 10 bases from J, the junction contained 7 bases not matched to a gene. CDR1 is DFQATT and CDR2 is SNEGSKA in the germline V gene (reference sequence). The CDR3 has 15 amino acids. The chain's CDR3 is CSARAGLAGISEQFF. The CDR3 DNA reads as TGCAGTGCTAGAGCGGGACTAGCGGGAATCTCCGAGCAGTTCTTC.

This clonotype was seen many times. The chain joins TRBV28 to TRBJ2-1; D is unresolved. Looked up from germline, CDR1 is MDHEN and CDR2 is SYDVKM. The V end was cut by 5 bases, the J end by 1 base, with 3 bases between. This CDR3 is 12 amino acids long. CDR3 in amino acids: CASSASYNEQFF. CDR3 DNA: TGTGCCAGCAGTGCATCCTACAATGAGCAGTTCTTC.

This clonotype was seen only a few times. The chain employs TRBV20-1 and TRBJ2-7; no clear D. Looked up from germline, CDR1 is DFQATT and CDR2 is SNEGSKA (reference sequence). The CDR3 is 15 amino acids. Trimming removed 2 bases at V and 4 bases at J, with 18 bases between. The CDR3 DNA reads as TGCAGTGCTAGATCTCTTTTCGGGCGACCATACGAGCAGTACTTC. Translated, it gives CSARSLFGRPYEQYF.

The chain joins TRBV19 to TRBJ1-6; D remains unclear. Trimming cost V 8 bases and J 10 bases, with 6 bases left between them. Germline V CDR1 and CDR2: LNHDA, SQIVND (reference sequence). The CDR3 loop spans 10 amino acids. This CDR3 reads CASCCSPLHF. The CDR3 region has the DNA TGTGCCAGTTGTTGCTCACCCCTCCACTTT.

This clonotype was counted ten times or more. CDR3 protein: CASSSLIGSNTEAFF. In DNA, the CDR3 is TGTGCCAGCAGCTCCTTGATTGGTTCGAACACTGAAGCTTTCTTT. This chain uses TRBV7-9 with TRBJ1-1; D call uncertain. CDR1 and CDR2 from the germline V gene are SEHNR and FQNEAQ (reference sequence). This CDR3 comprises 15 residues. V lost 4 bases, J lost 1 base, and 13 bases lay in between.

The V call is TRBV4-3, the J call TRBJ2-5, with D maybe TRBD2 (5 bases). V dropped 4 bases and J dropped 7 bases, with 16 bases sitting between them. Germline V gene sequence: CDR1 LGHNA, CDR2 YSLEER. The CDR3 consists of 14 residues. The CDR3 DNA reads as TGCGCCAGCAGCCCCGACGAGGGAAGCGGGACCCAGTACTTC. Amino acids: CASSPDEGSGTQYF.

This chain connects TRBV7-9 to TRBJ1-4; D uncertain. Between the trimmed V and J ends, which lost 2 bases and 4 bases, there was a span of 14 bases. Germline-derived CDR1 and CDR2 are SEHNR and FQNEAQ (reference sequence). The CDR3 has 16 amino acids. CDR3 DNA sequence: TGTGCCAGCAGCTTAACGGACGGCGGGGTTAATGAAAAACTGTTTTTT. Translation gives CASSLTDGGVNEKLFF.

With respect to this clonotype: The limits of the CDR3 on the DNA are not certain, so only TCRdb's listed CDR3 is given. The chain uses TRBV5-1 and TRBJ2-7. CDR1 is SGHRS and CDR2 is YFSETQ in the germline V gene. Inclusive of both ends, the CDR3 amounts to 24 amino acids. The CDR3: CASTNQTSMYLCASSLWDSYEQYF.

This clonotype was picked up many times. J is TRBJ2-1 and V is TRBV5-1; TRBD2 matches at 7 bases. This CDR3 is built from 16 residues. Germline CDR1 reads SGHRS; CDR2 reads YFSETQ. The V gene end was trimmed by 4 bases and the J gene end by 9 bases; junction bases not matched to a gene: 16. CDR3: CASSPGPQTSRGEQFF. The CDR3 DNA reads as TGCGCCAGCAGCCCCGGTCCCCAGACTAGCAGAGGTGAGCAGTTCTTC.

This clonotype was seen at least ten times. The rearrangement uses TRBV6-1 and TRBJ2-2; D may correspond to TRBD1 or TRBD2 (6 bases each). The CDR3 length is 18 residues. Deletions cut 7 bases from V and 1 base from J, with 22 bases between. Per the germline V gene, CDR1 is MNHNS and CDR2 is SASEGT. This CDR3 reads CASTYPAGEALNTGELFF. The DNA of the CDR3 is TGTGCCAGCACCTACCCGGCAGGGGAGGCTCTGAACACCGGGGAGCTGTTTTTT.